Each of the 11 T cell receptor beta chains below was sequenced from the same sample in a study of human thymus T cells. Thymus tissue for the work was resected from patients undergoing corrective heart surgery. The repertoire was sequenced with immunoSEQ multiplex PCR; TCRdb's copy has only in-frame clones and lacks some. The sample includes 55,000 to 85,000 clones, about 95% of them seen just once. Sequencing used thymus tissue. These receptors were obtained from a girl in the first two years of life with a congenital heart defect but otherwise immunologically healthy.

V is TRBV25-1 and J is TRBJ2-2; 7 bases are a match to TRBD2. Germline values: CDR1 MGHDK, CDR2 SYGVNS. V was clipped by 2 bases and J by 8 bases; unmatched bases: 14. The length of the CDR3 is 17 residues. This chain's CDR3 is CASSETRPGGWMGELFF. As DNA, the CDR3 is TGTGCCAGCAGTGAAACACGACCCGGGGGGTGGATGGGGGAGCTGTTTTTT.

The chain uses TRBV19 and TRBJ2-6; TRBD1 might be the D (6 bases). The CDR3 loop spans 14 amino acids. V was shortened by 7 bases and J by 0 bases, with 7 bases between the two germline ends. Per the germline V gene, CDR1 is LNHDA and CDR2 is SQIVND (reference sequence). This chain's CDR3 is CASKGVSGANVLTF. The CDR3 DNA is TGTGCCAGTAAGGGGGTCTCTGGGGCCAACGTCCTGACTTTC.

The V and J genes are TRBV5-1 and TRBJ2-7; 8 bases fit TRBD1. The germline gives CDR1 SGHRS, CDR2 YFSETQ. This CDR3 spans 14 amino acids. The J segment lost 6 bases and the V segment lost 6 bases, leaving 11 bases of the junction unmatched. The CDR3 reads CASKTAGQGREQYF. The CDR3 nucleotides read TGCGCCAGCAAGACCGCTGGACAGGGACGCGAGCAGTACTTC. The whole variable domain, remainder taken from reference TRBV5-1 and TRBJ2-7, is KAGVTQTPRYLIKTRGQQVTLSCSPISGHRSVSWYQQTPGQGLQFLFEYFSETQRNKGNFPGRFSGRQFSNSRSEMNVSTLELGDSALYLCASKTAGQGREQYFGPGTRLTVT.

V usage is TRBV5-4 and J usage is TRBJ1-3, with unresolved D. Per germline, CDR1 SGHNT and CDR2 YYREEE (reference sequence). The ends were cut back, 0 bases at V and 4 bases at J, with 8 bases in the middle. The CDR3 consists of 14 residues. Written as DNA, the CDR3 is TGTGCCAGCAGCTTGGACCTAGGGGGAAACACCATATATTTT. As protein: CASSLDLGGNTIYF. Full variable domain (outside the CDR3, taken from reference TRBV5-4 and TRBJ1-3): ETGVTQSPTHLIKTRGQQVTLRCSSQSGHNTVSWYQQALGQGPQFIFQYYREEENGRGNFPPRFSGLQFPNYSSELNVNALELDDSALYLCASSLDLGGNTIYFGEGSWLTVV.

The chain links TRBV4-1 to TRBJ1-2, with D perhaps TRBD1 (6 bases). The V end was cut by 3 bases, the J end by 4 bases, with 18 bases between. Per germline, CDR1 MGHRA and CDR2 YSYEKL. There are 16 residues in the CDR3. The CDR3 here is CASSHSTGRYSYGYTF. CDR3 DNA: TGCGCCAGCAGCCACTCTACAGGGAGGTACTCCTATGGCTACACCTTC.

V gene TRBV29-1 combines with J gene TRBJ1-1; the D gene is possibly TRBD1 (5 bases). The CDR3 has 15 amino acids. V lost 3 bases, J lost 3 bases, and 17 bases lay in between. The germline V gene encodes CDR1 SQVTM and CDR2 ANQGSEA. The CDR3 here is CSVESLWGGDTEAFF. The DNA of the CDR3 is TGCAGCGTTGAGTCTCTCTGGGGCGGGGACACTGAAGCTTTCTTT.

The V and J genes are TRBV9 and TRBJ2-1, with a tentative D call TRBD2 (6 bases). Germline CDR1 is SGDLS and CDR2 is YYNGEE. The CDR3 is 14 residues long. Between the trimmed V and J ends, which lost 4 bases and 9 bases, there was a span of 17 bases. The CDR3 sequence: CASSTEGGKGEQFF. The DNA for the CDR3 is TGTGCCAGCAGCACCGAGGGCGGGAAGGGTGAGCAGTTCTTC.

This chain uses TRBV20-1 with TRBJ1-2; maybe TRBD1 (5 bases). Trimming cost V 2 bases and J 9 bases, with 10 bases left between them. This CDR3 is built from 11 residues. Germline V gene lookup returns CDR1 DFQATT and CDR2 SNEGSKA (reference sequence). Here the CDR3 DNA reads TGCAGTGCTAGAACGGGACGAAGCTACACCTTC. Translated: CSARTGRSYTF.

The chain combines TRBV7-8 with TRBJ2-7; D possibly corresponds to TRBD2 (6 bases). The CDR3 has 15 amino acids. Looked up from germline, CDR1 is SGHVS and CDR2 is FQNEAQ. The V end lost 2 bases, the J end lost 0 bases, and 11 bases lay between the germline ends. Written as DNA, the CDR3 is TGTGCCAGCAGCTTATTTGGCGGGAACTCCTACGAGCAGTACTTC. Encoded protein: CASSLFGGNSYEQYF.

The chain employs TRBV9 and TRBJ1-1; a weak D match, TRBD1 (5 bases). Germline-derived CDR1 and CDR2 are SGDLS and YYNGEE. Trimming cost V 3 bases and J 1 base, with 19 bases left between them. The CDR3 consists of 17 residues. The CDR3 nucleotides read TGTGCCAGCAGCGACCCCGGGACTCCGGGCCCGAACACTGAAGCTTTCTTT. Amino acids: CASSDPGTPGPNTEAFF.

This rearrangement joins TRBV27 to TRBJ2-5, with 8 bases identical to TRBD1. J gave up 4 bases and V 6 bases, and 7 bases lay outside the gene matches. This CDR3 spans 14 amino acids. The V gene's germline CDR1 is MNHEY and CDR2 SMNVEV (reference sequence). CDR3 sequence: CASRRTGKLETQYF. DNA for the CDR3: TGTGCCAGCAGGCGGACAGGGAAGTTAGAGACCCAGTACTTC.